The sequence of this T cell receptor (beta chain) was determined in a study of cytomegalovirus exposure and HLA in healthy donors. Study-wide results and limits: Available immune exposure information was restricted to CMV serostatus only.

About this clone: What it binds is unknown.

Primers for the PCR totalled 60 Vbeta and 13 Jbeta. Data came from immunoSEQ multiplex PCR; TCRdb stores just in-frame clones and leaves some out. The sample lists over 100,000 clones, 60% to 80% occurring once. The germline CDR1 and CDR2 sequences are GTSNPN and SVGIG (reference sequence). The ends were cut back, 0 bases at V and 6 bases at J, with 9 bases in the middle. The CDR3 has 13 residues. The sample was PBMCs. The chain has TRBV30 and TRBJ1-5; D call uncertain. The source of this sequence is a male donor in good health and CMV-seronegative. CDR3 bases: TGTGCCTGGAGTGTAAACATCGCTCAGCCCCAGCATTTT. Translating gives CAWSVNIAQPQHF. Full variable domain (missing parts from reference TRBV30 and TRBJ1-5): SQTIHQWPATLVQPVGSPLSLECTVEGTSNPNLYWYRQAAGRGLQLLFYSVGIGQISSEVPQNLSASRPQDRQFILSSKKLLLSDSGFYLCAWSVNIAQPQHFGDGTRLSIL.